What follows is one TCR beta chain and its context. This specimen comes from a study of technical replicates of blood from a handful of donors. Trimming took 4 bases from V and 6 from J, leaving 16 bases between them. CDR1 and CDR2 (germline): SGHNT, YYREEE (reference sequence). This CDR3 has 14 residues. Only in-frame clones appear in the TCRdb table, and some are missing; sequencing was by immunoSEQ multiplex PCR. The data contain under 95,000 clones, around 94% of them singletons. This receptor was taken from a human donor in good health. V and J are TRBV5-4 and TRBJ1-2; possibly TRBD1 for D (6 bases). Sequencing input: T cells isolated from PBMCs. The CDR3 protein is CASSTDSSYNGYTF. The CDR3 DNA reads as TGTGCCAGCAGCACGGACAGTTCTTATAATGGCTACACCTTC.